These 8 T cell receptor beta chains originate from one sample sequenced in a study of spatial heterogeneity in lung cancer. General study results and limits: One measure, the expanded intratumoral alpha and beta TCR count, tracked tumor mutation counts.

Antigens of these TCRs are unknown. The time point is: sample taken at primary tumor resection. TCRdb recomputed calls from the 5' RACE reads with MiXCR, one row per CDR3 protein. The table lists about 14,000 distinct CDR3 sequences, approximately 4.5% of them singletons, with 15% to 20% in the top ten. The sample consisted of lung tumor tissue, taken at surgery. The receptor set was obtained from a female donor with early-stage non-small cell lung cancer.

This clonotype was seen ten or more times. Because the library targeted alpha chains, this beta chain is an off-target read whose size means little. The chain uses TRBV20-1 and TRBJ1-5; D may be TRBD1 (6 bases). The CDR3 sequence is 12 residues long. The V end lost 3 bases, the J end lost 6 bases, and 9 bases lay between the germline ends. Germline loops: CDR1 DFQATT, CDR2 SNEGSKA (reference sequence). The chain's CDR3 is CSARDSFQPQHF. In nucleotides, the CDR3 is TGCAGTGCTAGGGACAGTTTTCAGCCCCAGCATTTT.

This clonotype was observed many times. With the library built for alpha chains, this beta chain is off target and its frequency is not meaningful. CDR3 nucleotide sequence: TGTGCCAGCAGCTTAGTGGGGACAGCTGAGGGCATCCCGGAAAAACTGTTTTTT. Its protein is CASSLVGTAEGIPEKLFF. This rearrangement joins TRBV7-6 to TRBJ1-4, with 7 bases matching TRBD1. V lost 1 base to trimming and J lost 8 bases; unmatched junction nucleotides: 16. The CDR3 contains 18 residues. Per germline, CDR1 SGHVS and CDR2 FNYEAQ.

This clonotype has ten or more counts. This beta chain is an unintended read in a library built for alpha chains; its size means little. The rearrangement uses TRBV20-1 and TRBJ2-7; D may be TRBD2 (6 bases). CDR1 and CDR2 (germline): DFQATT, SNEGSKA (reference sequence). The CDR3 contains 15 residues. The V end lost 3 bases, the J end lost 5 bases, and 20 bases lay between the germline ends. The CDR3 nucleotides are TGCAGTGCTAGCCACGAACGGGGGAGGCTGGACGAGCAGTACTTC. Its translation is CSASHERGRLDEQYF.

As regards this clonotype: This may arise from a read error, as a much more abundant clone is one base away. For a library built for alpha chains, this beta chain is a stray read; little rests on its size. The gene calls are TRBV7-9 and TRBJ2-2; perhaps TRBD2 as D (5 bases). V lost 4 bases, J lost 4 bases, and 10 bases lay in between. CDR1 is SEHNR and CDR2 is FQNEAQ in the germline V gene (reference sequence). The length of the CDR3 is 14 residues. The DNA of the CDR3 is TGTGCCAGCAGCTCGAAGAGGGCCACCGGGGAGCTGTTTTTT. This encodes CASSSKRATGELFF.

Many counts were recorded for this clonotype. As an off-target read in a library built for alpha chains, this beta chain has a frequency of little significance. This rearrangement joins TRBV20-1 to TRBJ2-3; 8 bases fit TRBD1. With V trimmed by 6 bases and J by 3 bases, 11 bases remained unmatched. Germline CDR1 and CDR2: DFQATT and SNEGSKA (reference sequence). This CDR3 contains 15 residues. CDR3 sequence: CSAQDRDVGTDTQYF. For the CDR3, the DNA is TGCAGTGCCCAGGACAGGGACGTTGGGACAGATACGCAGTATTTT.

At least ten counts were recorded for this clonotype. Within a library made for alpha chains, this beta chain is off target, and its count is uninformative. The chain uses TRBV6-6 and TRBJ1-1; D unclear. Germline V gene sequence: CDR1 MNHNY, CDR2 SVGAGI (reference sequence). The CDR3 consists of 11 residues. V shed 6 bases and J shed 11 bases, with 13 bases lying between them. CDR3 sequence (DNA): TGTGCCAGCAGCCCTAAGGCCGGGGCTTTCTTT. This encodes CASSPKAGAFF.

In this sample, this clonotype turned up many times. Within a library made for alpha chains, this beta chain is off target, and its count is uninformative. The V call is TRBV27, the J call TRBJ2-5; D ambiguous. The CDR3 is made up of 14 amino acids. CDR1 MNHEY and CDR2 SMNVEV come from the germline V gene (reference sequence). Trimming took 2 bases from V and 1 from J, leaving 8 bases between them. CDR3 protein: CASSLKSVQETQYF. The CDR3 DNA is TGTGCCAGCAGTTTAAAAAGCGTCCAAGAGACCCAGTACTTC.

This clonotype was seen ten or more times. Because the library targeted alpha chains, this beta chain is an off-target read whose size means little. This chain connects TRBV5-1 to TRBJ2-1; unclear D gene. The CDR3 length is 13 residues. Germline V CDR1 and CDR2: SGHRS, YFSETQ. Trimming took off 2 bases at V and 5 bases at J, with 8 bases between the two ends. CDR3: CASSLQTDNEQFF. The CDR3 nucleotides are TGCGCCAGCAGCTTACAAACGGACAATGAGCAGTTCTTC.